This TCR beta chain was recorded in a study of shared clonotypes between healthy human individuals. At the level of the study: The study enrolled a couple of women and a few men aged 18 to 49. Donors had three CD4 naive, three CD4 memory, two CD8 naive and one CD8 memory plate apiece.

The length of the CDR3 is 16 residues. Trimming took 6 bases from V and 9 from J; bases not matched to a gene: 10. In germline, CDR1 is MDHEN, CDR2 SYDVKM. TCRdb's table, derived via immunoSEQ multiplex PCR, lists solely in-frame clones and lacks some. The sample yields about a million clones, 60% to 80% seen once. The rearrangement uses TRBV28 and TRBJ2-1; 14 nucleotides line up with TRBD2. The TCR comes from a man aged 18 to 35 in good health. Some clones in this sample may be carry-over from other donors' samples. The sequenced sample was memory CD4+ T cells from PBMCs. Subset specified: CD45RA-negative fraction. The CDR3 DNA reads as TGTGCCAGCAGAACCGGGACTAGCGGGAGAAGGGGTGAGCAGTTCTTC. Protein sequence: CASRTGTSGRRGEQFF.